The 26 T cell receptor beta chains presented below share a single source sample, sequenced in a study of T cells in Graves' hyperthyroidism and ophthalmopathy (dated by TCRdb to between 2019 and 2020). The library came from multiplex PCR. Instrument on record: Illumina HiSeq 2000. Amplification of TCR beta CDR3 regions was carried out from RNA transcripts. The TCR CDR3 was subjected to a first round of RT-PCR using the HTBI primer set and the Qiagen OneStep RT-PCR kit. TCRdb reprocessed the public reads (quality trimming at Q25 with fastp, clone calling with MiXCR) and kept in-frame beta chains. Rows are unified per CDR3 protein, each entry keeping the most common DNA and genes. The sample contains 550,000 to 650,000 distinct CDR3 sequences, roughly 13% of them found a single time. In total, the top ten clones hold roughly 5.5% of the sample. Sequences were obtained from blood. These receptor sequences come from a woman under 40 with Graves' hyperthyroidism that later progressed to Graves' ophthalmopathy.

This clonotype was detected ten times or more. The chain recombines TRBV28 with TRBJ1-2; 7 bases are a match to TRBD1. CDR3 length equals 12 residues. CDR1 is MDHEN and CDR2 is SYDVKM in the germline V gene. J gave up 4 bases and V 7 bases, and 3 bases lay outside the gene matches. The CDR3 reads CASKTGAYGYTF. DNA for the CDR3: TGTGCCAGCAAAACAGGGGCCTATGGCTACACCTTC.

This clonotype was found many times. The gene calls are TRBV6-1 and TRBJ2-3; the match to TRBD1 covers 7 bases. With 3 bases clipped from V and 6 bases from J, the junction kept 6 bases outside the gene matches. The V gene's germline CDR1 is MNHNS and CDR2 SASEGT. CDR3 length: 14 residues. The CDR3 spells CASSEITQGDTQYF. The CDR3 bases are TGTGCCAGCAGTGAGATTACACAGGGGGATACGCAGTATTTT.

The chain is built from TRBV2 and TRBJ2-1; 11 bases align to TRBD2. Germline V gene sequence: CDR1 SNHLY, CDR2 FYNNEI. The CDR3 spans 15 residues. V lost 6 bases and J lost 7; bases outside the gene matches: 8. The CDR3 sequence: CASRGPLAGANEQFF. CDR3 bases: TGTGCCAGCAGAGGACCACTAGCGGGAGCAAATGAGCAGTTCTTC. Using reference TRBV2 and TRBJ2-1 for the parts outside the CDR3, the full variable domain is EPEVTQTPSHQVTQMGQEVILRCVPISNHLYFYWYRQILGQKVEFLVSFYNNEISEKSEIFDDQFSVERPDGSNFTLKIRSTKLEDSAMYFCASRGPLAGANEQFFGPGTRLTVL.

This clonotype showed up many times. The V call is TRBV9, the J call TRBJ1-1; perhaps TRBD1 as D (6 bases). Germline-derived CDR1 and CDR2 are SGDLS and YYNGEE. The length of the CDR3 is 14 residues. The ends were cut back, 3 bases at V and 1 base at J, with 10 bases in the middle. The CDR3 DNA reads as TGTGCCAGCAGCGCTCAACAGGGGAACACTGAAGCTTTCTTT. Translating it yields CASSAQQGNTEAFF.

Ten or more counts support this clonotype. J is TRBJ2-7 and V is TRBV2; D not resolved. The V end lost 4 bases, the J end lost 2 bases, and 3 bases lay between the germline ends. The CDR3 is made up of 11 amino acids. Per germline, CDR1 SNHLY and CDR2 FYNNEI. CDR3 in amino acids: CASSGAYEQYF. The CDR3 DNA sequence: TGTGCCAGCAGTGGGGCCTACGAGCAGTACTTC.

CDR3 sequence (DNA): TGTGCCAGCAGCATTGCGCAACAGGGTGACTATGGCTACACCTTC. Its protein is CASSIAQQGDYGYTF. The J gene is TRBJ1-2, the V gene TRBV5-6; D might be TRBD1 (6 bases). The V and J ends lost 4 bases and 3 bases respectively, with 16 bases between them. Germline V CDR1 and CDR2: SGHDT, YYEEEE. The length of the CDR3 is 15 residues.

This clonotype has a count of ten or more. The chain is built from TRBV9 and TRBJ1-4; 10 nucleotides align to TRBD1. This CDR3 has 16 residues. Unmatched junction bases numbered 7, after V lost 3 bases and J lost 5 bases. CDR1 is SGDLS and CDR2 is YYNGEE in the germline V gene. The CDR3: CASSAGPGQGNEKLFF. Written as DNA, the CDR3 is TGTGCCAGCAGCGCCGGCCCGGGACAGGGGAATGAAAAACTGTTTTTT.

Worth noting for this clonotype: A much larger clone lies a single base off, so this may be a read error. The conserved final phenylalanine or tryptophan is absent from the CDR3, which likely points to a read error. J is TRBJ2-7 and V is TRBV6-5, with 8 bases identical to TRBD1. The CDR3 loop spans 14 amino acids. Germline CDR1 is MNHEY and CDR2 is SVGAGI. Trimming at V came to 6 bases and at J to 2 bases, leaving 6 bases not matched to a gene. The CDR3 protein is CASRLQGDTYEQYS. CDR3 coding DNA: TGTGCCAGCAGATTACAGGGGGATACCTACGAGCAGTACTCC.

This clonotype was observed many times. The chain links TRBV12-3 or TRBV12-4 to TRBJ1-2; 7 nucleotides line up with TRBD1. V trimming: 6 bases; J trimming: 6 bases; junction bases outside the gene matches: 10. The CDR3 contains 14 residues. The CDR3 bases are TGTGCCAGCAGCCTCCGACAGGGTGTGGATGGCTACACCTTC. Amino acid sequence: CASSLRQGVDGYTF.

The J gene is TRBJ2-1, the V gene TRBV3-1; D gene uncertain. V was clipped by 4 bases and J by 6 bases, with 13 bases between them. From germline, CDR1 is LGHDT and CDR2 YNNKEL (reference sequence). The CDR3 contains 14 residues. As DNA, the CDR3 is TGTGCCAGCAGCCGGCAGGTGGGGATCAATGAGCAGTTCTTC. The encoded protein is CASSRQVGINEQFF.

Many counts were recorded for this clonotype. This rearrangement joins TRBV6-2 or TRBV6-3 to TRBJ1-1; maybe TRBD1 (5 bases). In germline, CDR1 is MNHEY, CDR2 SVGEGT. CDR3 length: 13 amino acids. V was cut by 5 bases and J by 9 bases, with 16 bases left in between. The CDR3 reads CASSPSTENKAFF. In nucleotides, the CDR3 is TGTGCCAGCAGTCCCTCGACAGAGAATAAAGCTTTCTTT.

This clonotype was detected many times. The chain carries TRBV27 and TRBJ1-6; TRBD1 aligns across 8 bases. Germline trimming cut 5 bases from V and 8 bases from J; bases unmatched to any gene: 11. Germline V gene lookup returns CDR1 MNHEY and CDR2 SMNVEV (reference sequence). CDR3 length: 16 amino acids. Written as DNA, the CDR3 is TGTGCCAGCAGTCCCTTCCCAGGGGGCATGGATTCACCCCTCCACTTT. Translating it yields CASSPFPGGMDSPLHF.

This chain uses TRBV7-3 with TRBJ2-1; unclear D gene. CDR1 is SGHTA and CDR2 is FQGTGA in the germline V gene. Trimming stripped 5 bases from V and 8 bases from J, with 13 bases between. The CDR3 sequence is 13 residues long. For the CDR3, the DNA is TGTGCCAGCAGCCCCTTGCCAAAGGATGAGCAGTTCTTC. Translating it yields CASSPLPKDEQFF.

This clonotype showed up many times. V is TRBV4-1 and J is TRBJ2-1; 11 bases are a match to TRBD2. The CDR3 runs 17 residues. V was pared by 1 base and J by 5 bases, with 7 bases of the junction left unmatched. CDR1 is MGHRA and CDR2 is YSYEKL in the germline V gene. The CDR3 DNA reads as TGCGCCAGCAGCCAAGTAGTAGCGGGAGGGGGTAACAATGAGCAGTTCTTC. It yields the protein CASSQVVAGGGNNEQFF.

The CDR3 spells CSAPTVPRKFYNEQFF. The CDR3 coding sequence is TGCAGTGCCCCAACCGTACCGCGGAAGTTCTACAATGAGCAGTTCTTC. The chain carries TRBV20-1 and TRBJ2-1; no clear D. CDR1 and CDR2 from the germline V gene are DFQATT and SNEGSKA (reference sequence). There are 16 residues in the CDR3. The V gene lost 6 bases and the J gene lost 3 bases, with 21 bases spanning the gap.

This clonotype was counted many times. The chain has TRBV11-2 and TRBJ2-7; TRBD2 might be the D (5 bases). The germline V gene has CDR1 SGHAT and CDR2 FQNNGV. V lost 4 bases and J 3 bases, leaving 28 bases between the germline ends. The CDR3 is made up of 19 amino acids. In nucleotides, the CDR3 is TGTGCCAGCAGCTCAGTCACGGCTTCCCAACTCGGGGAAAACTACGAGCAGTACTTC. The encoded protein is CASSSVTASQLGENYEQYF.

This clonotype showed up many times. The gene calls are TRBV27 and TRBJ2-7; no clear D gene. V gave up 5 bases and J gave up 5 bases, with 10 bases separating them. Germline CDR1 MNHEY, CDR2 SMNVEV (reference sequence). CDR3 length: 12 residues. DNA of the CDR3: TGTGCCAGCAGTCGACTCCCCCACGAGCAGTACTTC. This encodes CASSRLPHEQYF.

The V call is TRBV19, the J call TRBJ1-5; 8 nucleotides align to TRBD1. Germline V CDR1 and CDR2: LNHDA, SQIVND (reference sequence). The CDR3 is 14 amino acids. Trimming removed 5 bases from V and 6 bases from J; junction bases left unmatched: 6. In nucleotides, the CDR3 is TGTGCCAGTAGTCCGGGACAGGCAGGTCAGCCCCAGCATTTT. Its translation is CASSPGQAGQPQHF.

The table lists this clonotype with many counts. This chain uses TRBV15 with TRBJ1-2; D is undetermined. V gave up 0 bases and J gave up 6 bases, with 14 bases separating them. The CDR3 has 15 amino acids. The germline gives CDR1 LNHNV, CDR2 YYDKDF (reference sequence). This CDR3 reads CATSRDRTGSDGYTF. CDR3 in DNA: TGTGCCACCAGCAGAGATCGGACCGGGTCGGATGGCTACACCTTC.

Only a few counts were recorded for this clonotype. The chain employs TRBV20-1 and TRBJ1-2; maybe TRBD1 (6 bases). The CDR3 runs 18 residues. Germline-derived CDR1 and CDR2 are DFQATT and SNEGSKA (reference sequence). Trimming cost V 0 bases and J 0 bases, with 20 bases left between them. The chain's CDR3 is CSARDWTRGSDSNYGYTF. DNA for the CDR3: TGCAGTGCTAGAGACTGGACCAGGGGTTCCGACTCTAACTATGGCTACACCTTC.

This clonotype has a count of ten or more. This chain links TRBV27 with TRBJ2-5; 10 bases map to TRBD1. From germline, CDR1 is MNHEY and CDR2 SMNVEV (reference sequence). The V and J ends lost 8 bases and 5 bases, in that order; junction bases with no gene match: 11. CDR3 length equals 15 residues. CDR3 DNA: TGTGCCAGCGGAATCGGGACAGGGGCTCGCGAGACCCAGTACTTC. Amino acid sequence: CASGIGTGARETQYF.

There are many counts of this clonotype. V and J are TRBV24-1 and TRBJ2-5; maybe TRBD2 (5 bases). This CDR3 region has 13 residues. The germline CDR1 and CDR2 sequences are KGHDR and SFDVKD. V shed 3 bases and J shed 5 bases, with 9 bases lying between them. CDR3 in amino acids: CATSDEGLETQYF. CDR3 in DNA: TGTGCCACCAGTGATGAGGGCTTGGAGACCCAGTACTTC.

This clonotype was seen ten or more times. The chain employs TRBV20-1 and TRBJ2-3; a possible D gene is TRBD2 (6 bases). V was cut by 6 bases and J by 2 bases, with 18 bases left in between. Germline V gene sequence: CDR1 DFQATT, CDR2 SNEGSKA (reference sequence). The CDR3 has 15 amino acids. The CDR3 is CSAYEFGTPTDTQYF. The CDR3 DNA reads TGCAGTGCCTACGAGTTCGGGACTCCCACAGATACGCAGTATTTT.

V is TRBV7-9 and J is TRBJ2-7; 8 bases agree with TRBD1. V shed 3 bases and J 6 bases; nucleotides not matched to a gene: 13. The CDR3 runs 16 residues. CDR1 is SEHNR and CDR2 is FQNEAQ in the germline V gene (reference sequence). The CDR3 is CASSFLPGQGILEQYF. CDR3 coding DNA: TGTGCCAGCAGCTTTCTTCCAGGACAGGGTATTCTCGAGCAGTACTTC.

V is TRBV10-2 and J is TRBJ2-2, with D unresolved. Trimming stripped 3 bases from V and 7 bases from J, with 3 bases between. CDR3 size: 11 residues. Germline V lookup: CDR1 WSHSY, CDR2 SAAADI. The CDR3 sequence is CASSDIGELFF. In DNA, the CDR3 is TGCGCCAGCAGTGACATCGGGGAGCTGTTTTTT.

This clonotype was seen at least ten times. The chain combines TRBV13 with TRBJ1-1; D might be TRBD1 (5 bases). Germline V gene lookup returns CDR1 PRHDT and CDR2 FYEKMQ (reference sequence). The ends were cut back, 4 bases at V and 0 bases at J, with 15 bases in the middle. The CDR3 consists of 16 residues. The CDR3 DNA follows: TGTGCCAGCAGCTCACTCACGCACAGGATGAACACTGAAGCTTTCTTT. It translates to CASSSLTHRMNTEAFF.